This T cell receptor (beta chain) was recorded in a study of Ad26.COV2.S vaccination and SARS-CoV-2 variants. Study-wide results and caveats: From the TCR breadth and depth analyses, total T cell responses may have been underestimated. Responses of spike-specific T cells (both CD8+ and CD4+) reportedly showed substantial breadth after vaccination. Vaccinated and placebo-treated recipients had similar non-spike TCR breadth. The study found higher spike-specific TCR breadth in vaccine than placebo recipients.

This clone was detected many times. Its matching antigen is unknown. The V end was cut by 1 base, the J end by 0 bases, with 4 bases between. Germline assignment: CDR1 MGHRA and CDR2 YSYEKL. This CDR3 is 15 amino acids long. The method was immunoSEQ multiplex PCR; TCRdb's version includes in-frame clones alone and lacks a portion of them. Counted here are approximately 97,000 clones, around 81% occurring once; the ten biggest clones make up 17%. Source: peripheral blood, taken after recovery from COVID-19. This chain connects TRBV4-1 to TRBJ1-6; D is ambiguous. This sequence was found in a human donor who had recovered from COVID-19. The CDR3 bases are TGCGCCAGCAGCCAAGCGACCTCCTATAATTCACCCCTCCACTTT. It specifies CASSQATSYNSPLHF.